The clone carrying this T cell receptor (beta chain) was found once. Germline CDR1 is MNHEY and CDR2 is SVGAGI. The CDR3 sequence is 13 residues long. Trimming at V came to 5 bases and at J to 9 bases, leaving 7 bases not matched to a gene. As handled by the study authors: Amplified reference gene primers provided the basis for estimating nucleated cell counts. Profiling relied on immunoSEQ multiplex PCR, and the TCRdb table lists in-frame clones only, not all of them. From that table come the V and J calls and clone size; the DNA was used to work out D and trimming. Altogether approximately 150,000 clones are present, about 85% being singletons, with the ten largest covering roughly 2.6%. This entry comes from a study of blood T cell repertoires in COVID-19. Study context: T cells, B-cell-depleted T cells, or PBMCs provided the cDNA or gDNA that served as material.

This clonotype was obtained from a human donor with acute or convalescent COVID-19. The donor label of this sample is uncertain. Specimen: peripheral blood. The rearrangement links TRBV6-5 to TRBJ1-1, with TRBD1 matching over 9 bases. As DNA, the CDR3 is TGTGCCAGCAGTAGAACAGGGGGCGCTCAAGCTTTCTTT. Translation gives CASSRTGGAQAFF.